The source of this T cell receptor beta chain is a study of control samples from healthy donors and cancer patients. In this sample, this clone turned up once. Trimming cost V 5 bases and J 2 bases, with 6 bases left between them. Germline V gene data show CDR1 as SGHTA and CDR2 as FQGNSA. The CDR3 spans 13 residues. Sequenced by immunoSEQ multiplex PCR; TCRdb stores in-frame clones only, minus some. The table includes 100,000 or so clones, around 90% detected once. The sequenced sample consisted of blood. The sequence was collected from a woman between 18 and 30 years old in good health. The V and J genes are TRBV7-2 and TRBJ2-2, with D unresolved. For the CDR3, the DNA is TGTGCCAGCAGCCCCCGCAACACCGGGGAGCTGTTTTTT. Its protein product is CASSPRNTGELFF.